This T cell receptor beta chain was profiled in a study of cytomegalovirus exposure and HLA in healthy donors. Researchers ran the PCR with 60 Vbeta and 13 Jbeta primers. Assay: immunoSEQ multiplex PCR; the TCRdb copy retains only in-frame clones and omits some. This sample yields about 110,000 clones, of which 65% to 80% are seen a single time; roughly 6.2% belongs to the top ten. A word on this clone: Its antigen is not identified.

V shed 0 bases and J 2 bases; nucleotides not matched to a gene: 7. There are 16 residues in the CDR3. The germline V gene encodes CDR1 MNHNY and CDR2 SVGAGI (reference sequence). Study-wide results and caveats: Association of about 17,000 TCR beta sequences with HLA alleles was found at 0.05 false discovery rate in a later analysis.

The sequence came from a man aged 30-40 years in good health and CMV-seropositive. The chain recombines TRBV6-6 with TRBJ2-7; 7 nucleotides agree with TRBD1. Sequenced sample: PBMCs. The CDR3 nucleotides read TGTGCCAGCAGTTACTCCTACAGGGGTAGAACCTACGAGCAGTACTTC. Amino acids: CASSYSYRGRTYEQYF.